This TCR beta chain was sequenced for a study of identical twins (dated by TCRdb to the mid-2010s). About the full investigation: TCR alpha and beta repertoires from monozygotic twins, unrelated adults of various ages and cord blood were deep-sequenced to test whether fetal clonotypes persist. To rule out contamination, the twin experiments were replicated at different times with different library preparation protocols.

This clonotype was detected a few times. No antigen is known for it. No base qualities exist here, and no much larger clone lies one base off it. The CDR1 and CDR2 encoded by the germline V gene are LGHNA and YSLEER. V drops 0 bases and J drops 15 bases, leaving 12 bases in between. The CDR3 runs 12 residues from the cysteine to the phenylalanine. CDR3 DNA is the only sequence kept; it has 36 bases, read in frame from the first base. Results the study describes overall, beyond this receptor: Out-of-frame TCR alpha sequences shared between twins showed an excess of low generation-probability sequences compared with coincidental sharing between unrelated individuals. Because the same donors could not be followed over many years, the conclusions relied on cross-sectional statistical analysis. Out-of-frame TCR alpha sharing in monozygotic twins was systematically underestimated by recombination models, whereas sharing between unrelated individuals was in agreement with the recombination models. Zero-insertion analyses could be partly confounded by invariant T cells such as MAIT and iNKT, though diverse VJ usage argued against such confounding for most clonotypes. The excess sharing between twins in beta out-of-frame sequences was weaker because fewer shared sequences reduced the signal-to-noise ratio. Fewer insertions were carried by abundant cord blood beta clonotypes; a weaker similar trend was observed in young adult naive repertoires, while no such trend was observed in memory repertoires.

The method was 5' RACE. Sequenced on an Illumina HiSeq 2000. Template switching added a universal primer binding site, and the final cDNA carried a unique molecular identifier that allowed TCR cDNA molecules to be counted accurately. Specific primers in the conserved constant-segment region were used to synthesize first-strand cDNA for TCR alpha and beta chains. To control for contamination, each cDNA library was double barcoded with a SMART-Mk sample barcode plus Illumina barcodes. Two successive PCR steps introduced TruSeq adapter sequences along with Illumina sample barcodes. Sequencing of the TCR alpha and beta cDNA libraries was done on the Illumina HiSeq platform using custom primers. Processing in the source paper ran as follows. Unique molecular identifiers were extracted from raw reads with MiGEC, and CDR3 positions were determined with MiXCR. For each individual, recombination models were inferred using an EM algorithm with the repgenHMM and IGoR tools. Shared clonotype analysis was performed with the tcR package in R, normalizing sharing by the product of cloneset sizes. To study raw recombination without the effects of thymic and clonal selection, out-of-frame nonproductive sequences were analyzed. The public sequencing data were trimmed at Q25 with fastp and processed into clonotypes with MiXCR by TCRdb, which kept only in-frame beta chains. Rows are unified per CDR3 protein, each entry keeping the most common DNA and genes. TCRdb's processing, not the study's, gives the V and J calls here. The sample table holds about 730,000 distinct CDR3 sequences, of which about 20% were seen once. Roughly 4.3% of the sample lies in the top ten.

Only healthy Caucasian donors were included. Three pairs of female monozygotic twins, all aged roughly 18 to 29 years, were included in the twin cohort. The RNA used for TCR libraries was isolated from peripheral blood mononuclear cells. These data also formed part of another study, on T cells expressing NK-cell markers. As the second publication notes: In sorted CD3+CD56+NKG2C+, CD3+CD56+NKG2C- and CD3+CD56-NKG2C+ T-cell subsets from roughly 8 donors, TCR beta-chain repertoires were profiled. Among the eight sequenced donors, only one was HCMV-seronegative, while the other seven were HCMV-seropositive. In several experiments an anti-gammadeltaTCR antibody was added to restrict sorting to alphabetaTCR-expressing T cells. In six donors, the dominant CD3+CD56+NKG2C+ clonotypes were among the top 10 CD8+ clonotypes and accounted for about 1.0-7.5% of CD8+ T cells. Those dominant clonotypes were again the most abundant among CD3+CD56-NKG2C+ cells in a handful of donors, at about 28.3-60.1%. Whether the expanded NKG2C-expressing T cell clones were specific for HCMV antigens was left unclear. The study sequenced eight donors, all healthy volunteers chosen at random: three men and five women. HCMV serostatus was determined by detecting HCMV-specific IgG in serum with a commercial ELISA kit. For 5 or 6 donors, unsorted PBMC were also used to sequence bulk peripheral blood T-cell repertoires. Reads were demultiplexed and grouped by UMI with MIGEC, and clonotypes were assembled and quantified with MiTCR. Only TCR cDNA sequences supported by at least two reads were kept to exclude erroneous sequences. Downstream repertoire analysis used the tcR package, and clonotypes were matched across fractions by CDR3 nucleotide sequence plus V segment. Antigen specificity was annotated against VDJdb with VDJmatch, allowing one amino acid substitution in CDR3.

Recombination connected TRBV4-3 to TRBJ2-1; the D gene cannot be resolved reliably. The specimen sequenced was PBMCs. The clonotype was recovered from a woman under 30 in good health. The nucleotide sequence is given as TGCGCCAGCAGCCAAGATCGTAGGGTGCCGTTCTTC. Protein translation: CASSQDRRVPFF.